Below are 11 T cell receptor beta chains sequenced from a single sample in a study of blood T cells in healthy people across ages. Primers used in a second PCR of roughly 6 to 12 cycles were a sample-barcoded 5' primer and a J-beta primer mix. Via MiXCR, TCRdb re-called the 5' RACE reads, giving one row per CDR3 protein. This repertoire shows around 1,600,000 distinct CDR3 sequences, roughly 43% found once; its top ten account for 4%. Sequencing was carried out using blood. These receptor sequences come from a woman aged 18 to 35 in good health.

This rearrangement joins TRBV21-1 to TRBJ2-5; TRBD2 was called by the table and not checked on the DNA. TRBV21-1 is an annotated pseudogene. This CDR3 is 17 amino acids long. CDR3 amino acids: CASSILAGGGGGNEQYF. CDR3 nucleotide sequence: TGTGCCAGCAGCATCTTAGCGGGAGGAGGGGGGGGAAATGAGCAGTACTTC.

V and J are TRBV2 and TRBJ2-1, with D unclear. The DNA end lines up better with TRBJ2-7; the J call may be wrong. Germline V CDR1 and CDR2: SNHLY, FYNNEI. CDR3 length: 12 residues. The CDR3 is CAVGAFYNEQYF. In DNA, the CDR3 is TGTGCTGTGGGTGCCTTCTACAATGAGCAGTACTTC.

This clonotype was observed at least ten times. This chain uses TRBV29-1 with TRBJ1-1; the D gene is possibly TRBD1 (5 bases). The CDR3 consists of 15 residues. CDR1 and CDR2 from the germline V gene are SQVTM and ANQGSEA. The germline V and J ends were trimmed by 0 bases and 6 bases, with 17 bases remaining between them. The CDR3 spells CSVEEPPGDGSEAFF. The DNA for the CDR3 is TGCAGCGTTGAAGAGCCCCCCGGGGACGGTTCTGAAGCTTTCTTT. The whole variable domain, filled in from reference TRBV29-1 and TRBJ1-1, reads SAVISQKPSRDICQRGTSLTIQCQVDSQVTMMFWYRQQPGQSLTLIATANQGSEATYESGFVIDKFPISRPNLTFSTLTVSNMSPEDSSIYLCSVEEPPGDGSEAFFGQGTRLTVV.

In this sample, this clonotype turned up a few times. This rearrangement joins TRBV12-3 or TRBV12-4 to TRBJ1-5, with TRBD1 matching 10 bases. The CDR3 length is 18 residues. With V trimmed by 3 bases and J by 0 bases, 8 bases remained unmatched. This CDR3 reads CASSLAGTGDYSNQPQHF. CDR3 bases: TGTGCCAGCAGTTTGGCCGGGACAGGGGACTATAGCAATCAGCCCCAGCATTTT.

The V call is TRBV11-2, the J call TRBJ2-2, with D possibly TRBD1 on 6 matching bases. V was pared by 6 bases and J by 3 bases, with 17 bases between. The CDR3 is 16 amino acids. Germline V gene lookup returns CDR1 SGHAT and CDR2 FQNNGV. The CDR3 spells CASSFGRGSDTGELFF. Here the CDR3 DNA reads TGTGCCAGCAGTTTTGGTAGGGGGTCGGACACCGGGGAGCTGTTTTTT.

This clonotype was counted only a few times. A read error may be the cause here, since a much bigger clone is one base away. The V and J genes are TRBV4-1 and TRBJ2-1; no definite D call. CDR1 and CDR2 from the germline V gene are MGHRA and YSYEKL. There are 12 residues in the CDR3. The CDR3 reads CASSQDGNGQFF. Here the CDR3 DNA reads TGCGCCAGCAGCCAAGATGGCAATGGGCAGTTCTTC.

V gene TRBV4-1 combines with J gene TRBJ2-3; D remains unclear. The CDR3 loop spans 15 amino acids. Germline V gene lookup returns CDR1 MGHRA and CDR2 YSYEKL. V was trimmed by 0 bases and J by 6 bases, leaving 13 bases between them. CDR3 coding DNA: TGCGCCAGCAGCCAAGATCCCTTTGTATCGGATACGCAGTATTTT. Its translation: CASSQDPFVSDTQYF.

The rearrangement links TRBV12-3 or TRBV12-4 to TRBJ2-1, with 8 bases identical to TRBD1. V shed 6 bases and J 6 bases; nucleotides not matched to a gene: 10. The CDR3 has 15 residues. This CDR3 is CASSPSLTGANEQFF. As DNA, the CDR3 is TGTGCCAGCAGCCCGTCCCTGACAGGGGCCAATGAGCAGTTCTTC.

In nucleotides, the CDR3 is TGCAGTGCTAGTCGGGACTACGCGTTCGGGGAGCAGTTCTTC. It yields the protein CSASRDYAFGEQFF. The rearrangement links TRBV20-1 to TRBJ2-1, with TRBD2 matching over 7 bases. CDR3 length: 14 amino acids. Germline V gives CDR1 DFQATT, CDR2 SNEGSKA (reference sequence). V shed 3 bases and J 10 bases; nucleotides not matched to a gene: 12.

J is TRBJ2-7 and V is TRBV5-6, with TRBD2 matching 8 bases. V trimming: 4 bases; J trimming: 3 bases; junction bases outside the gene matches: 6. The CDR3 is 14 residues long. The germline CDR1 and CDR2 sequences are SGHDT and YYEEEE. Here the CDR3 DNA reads TGTGCCAGCAGCACTAGCGGCCTAAGCTACGAGCAGTACTTC. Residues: CASSTSGLSYEQYF.

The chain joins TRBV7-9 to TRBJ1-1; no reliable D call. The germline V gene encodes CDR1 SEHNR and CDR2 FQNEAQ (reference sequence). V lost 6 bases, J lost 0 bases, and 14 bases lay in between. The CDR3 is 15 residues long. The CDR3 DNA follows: TGTGCCAGCAGTTTTCGACAAGCCTTGAACACTGAAGCTTTCTTT. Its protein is CASSFRQALNTEAFF. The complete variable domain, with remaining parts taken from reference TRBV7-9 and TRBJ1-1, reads DTGVSQNPRHKITKRGQNVTFRCDPISEHNRLYWYRQTLGQGPEFLTYFQNEAQLEKSRLLSDRFSAERPKGSFSTLEIQRTEQGDSAMYLCASSFRQALNTEAFFGQGTRLTVV.